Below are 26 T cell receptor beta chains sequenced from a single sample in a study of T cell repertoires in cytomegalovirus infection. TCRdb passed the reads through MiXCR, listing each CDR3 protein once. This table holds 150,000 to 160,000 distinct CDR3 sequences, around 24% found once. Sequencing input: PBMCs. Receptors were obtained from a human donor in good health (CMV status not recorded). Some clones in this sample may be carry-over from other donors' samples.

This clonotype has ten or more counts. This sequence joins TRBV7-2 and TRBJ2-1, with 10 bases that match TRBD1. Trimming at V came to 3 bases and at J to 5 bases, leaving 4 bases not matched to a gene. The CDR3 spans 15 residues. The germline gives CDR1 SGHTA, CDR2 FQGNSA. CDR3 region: CASSFDRGPDNEQFF. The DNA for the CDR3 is TGTGCCAGCAGCTTTGACAGGGGGCCGGACAATGAGCAGTTCTTC.

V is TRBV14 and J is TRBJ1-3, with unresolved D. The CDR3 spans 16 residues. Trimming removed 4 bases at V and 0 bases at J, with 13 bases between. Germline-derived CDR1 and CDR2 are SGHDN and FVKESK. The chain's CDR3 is CASSPQLANSGNTIYF. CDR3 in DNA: TGTGCCAGCAGCCCTCAACTCGCGAACTCTGGAAACACCATATATTTT.

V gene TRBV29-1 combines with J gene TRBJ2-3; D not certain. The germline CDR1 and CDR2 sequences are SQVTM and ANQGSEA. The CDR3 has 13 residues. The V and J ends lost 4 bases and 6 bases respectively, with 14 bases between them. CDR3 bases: TGCAGCGTTGTCCCTATATTCGAGGATACGCAGTATTTT. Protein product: CSVVPIFEDTQYF.

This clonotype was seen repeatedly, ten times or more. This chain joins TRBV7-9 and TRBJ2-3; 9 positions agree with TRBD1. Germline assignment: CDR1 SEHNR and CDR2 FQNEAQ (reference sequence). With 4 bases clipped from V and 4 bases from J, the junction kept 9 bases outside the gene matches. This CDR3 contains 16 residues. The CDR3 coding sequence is TGTGCCAGCAGCTCGGGACAGGGAATAGAGGCAGATACGCAGTATTTT. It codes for CASSSGQGIEADTQYF.

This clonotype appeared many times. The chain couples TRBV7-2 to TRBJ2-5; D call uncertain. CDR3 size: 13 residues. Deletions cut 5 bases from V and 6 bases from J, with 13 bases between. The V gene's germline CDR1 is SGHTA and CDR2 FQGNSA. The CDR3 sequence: CASSRTEIQTQYF. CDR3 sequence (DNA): TGTGCCAGCAGCCGGACCGAGATACAGACCCAGTACTTC.

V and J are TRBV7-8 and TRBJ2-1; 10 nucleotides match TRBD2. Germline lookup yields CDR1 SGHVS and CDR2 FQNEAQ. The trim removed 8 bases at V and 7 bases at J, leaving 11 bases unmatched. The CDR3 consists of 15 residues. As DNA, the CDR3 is TGTGCCAGCGGCCGAGCGGGGGGGCTTCGTAATGAGCAGTTCTTC. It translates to CASGRAGGLRNEQFF.

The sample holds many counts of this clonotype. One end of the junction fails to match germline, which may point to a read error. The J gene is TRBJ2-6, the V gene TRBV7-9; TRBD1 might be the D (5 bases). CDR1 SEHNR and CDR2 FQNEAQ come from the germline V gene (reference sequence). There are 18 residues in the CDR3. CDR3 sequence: CASRLDSPFTSGANVLTF. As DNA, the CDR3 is TGTGCCAGCAGATTAGACAGTCCATTCACCTCTGGGGCCAACGTCCTGACTTTC. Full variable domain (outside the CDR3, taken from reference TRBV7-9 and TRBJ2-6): DTGVSQNPRHKITKRGQNVTFRCDPISEHNRLYWYRQTLGQGPEFLTYFQNEAQLEKSRLLSDRFSAERPKGSFSTLEIQRTEQGDSAMYLCASRLDSPFTSGANVLTFGAGSRLTVL.

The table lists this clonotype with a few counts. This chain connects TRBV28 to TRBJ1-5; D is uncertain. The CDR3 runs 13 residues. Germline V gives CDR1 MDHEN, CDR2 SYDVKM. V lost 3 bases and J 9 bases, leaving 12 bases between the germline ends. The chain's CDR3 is CASSFQRVRPQHF. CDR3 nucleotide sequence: TGTGCCAGCAGTTTCCAAAGGGTGAGGCCCCAGCATTTT.

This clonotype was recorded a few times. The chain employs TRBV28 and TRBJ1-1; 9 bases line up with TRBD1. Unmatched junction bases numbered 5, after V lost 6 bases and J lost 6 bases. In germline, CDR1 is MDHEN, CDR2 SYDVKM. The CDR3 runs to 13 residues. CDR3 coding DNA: TGTGCCAGCAGCAACGACAGGGGGGCTGAAGCTTTCTTT. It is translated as CASSNDRGAEAFF.

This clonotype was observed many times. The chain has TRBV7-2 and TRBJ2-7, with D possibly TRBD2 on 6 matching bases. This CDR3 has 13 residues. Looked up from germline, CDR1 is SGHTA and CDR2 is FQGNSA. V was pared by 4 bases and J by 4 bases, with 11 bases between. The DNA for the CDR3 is TGTGCCAGCAGCTCGGGACTGAAGTACGAGCAGTACTTC. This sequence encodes CASSSGLKYEQYF.

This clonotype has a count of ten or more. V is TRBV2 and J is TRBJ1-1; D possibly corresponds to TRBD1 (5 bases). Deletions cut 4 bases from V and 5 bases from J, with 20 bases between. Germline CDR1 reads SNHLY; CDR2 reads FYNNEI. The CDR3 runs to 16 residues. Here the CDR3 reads CASSVDDSSGGTEAFF. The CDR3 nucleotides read TGTGCCAGCAGTGTAGACGACAGTTCGGGAGGTACTGAAGCTTTCTTT.

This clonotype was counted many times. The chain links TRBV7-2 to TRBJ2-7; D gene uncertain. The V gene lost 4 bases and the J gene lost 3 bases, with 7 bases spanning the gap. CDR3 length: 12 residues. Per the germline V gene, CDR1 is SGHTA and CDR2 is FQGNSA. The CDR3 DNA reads TGTGCCAGCAGCTACCCGGGCTACGAGCAGTACTTC. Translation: CASSYPGYEQYF.

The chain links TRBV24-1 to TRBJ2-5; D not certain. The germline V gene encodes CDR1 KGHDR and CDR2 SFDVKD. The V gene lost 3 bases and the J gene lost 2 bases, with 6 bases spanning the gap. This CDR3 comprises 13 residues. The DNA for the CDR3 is TGTGCCACCAGTGATATACGGCAAGAGACCCAGTACTTC. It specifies CATSDIRQETQYF.

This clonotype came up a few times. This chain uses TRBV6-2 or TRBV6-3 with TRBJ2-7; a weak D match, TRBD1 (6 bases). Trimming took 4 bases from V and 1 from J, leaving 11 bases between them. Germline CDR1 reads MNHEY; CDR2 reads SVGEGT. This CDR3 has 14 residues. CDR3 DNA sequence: TGTGCCAGCAGTTTGGGGACACTTTCCTACGAGCAGTACTTC. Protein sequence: CASSLGTLSYEQYF.

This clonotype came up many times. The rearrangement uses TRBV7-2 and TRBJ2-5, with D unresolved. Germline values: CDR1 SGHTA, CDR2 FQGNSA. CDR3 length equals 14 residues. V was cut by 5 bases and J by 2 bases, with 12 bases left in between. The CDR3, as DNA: TGTGCCAGCAGCGGGCAAGGGCGGCAAGAGACCCAGTACTTC. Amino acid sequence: CASSGQGRQETQYF. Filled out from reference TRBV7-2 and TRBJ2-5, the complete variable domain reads GAGVSQSPSNKVTEKGKDVELRCDPISGHTALYWYRQSLGQGLEFLIYFQGNSAPDKSGLPSDRFSAERTGGSVSTLTIQRTQQEDSAVYLCASSGQGRQETQYFGPGTRLLVL.

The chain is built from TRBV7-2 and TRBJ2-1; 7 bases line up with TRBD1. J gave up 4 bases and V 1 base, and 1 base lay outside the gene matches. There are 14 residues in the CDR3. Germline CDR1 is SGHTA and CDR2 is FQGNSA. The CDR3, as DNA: TGTGCCAGCAGCTTAGGCAGGGGGTACAATGAGCAGTTCTTC. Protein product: CASSLGRGYNEQFF.

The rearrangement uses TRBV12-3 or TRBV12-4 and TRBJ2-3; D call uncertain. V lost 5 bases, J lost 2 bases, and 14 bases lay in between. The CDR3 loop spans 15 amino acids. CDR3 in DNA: TGTGCCAGCAGTCTAGGACCAACCCTCACAGATACGCAGTATTTT. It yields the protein CASSLGPTLTDTQYF.

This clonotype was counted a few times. CDR3 loop: CSATPGQGAYEQYF. The CDR3 DNA sequence: TGCAGTGCTACGCCGGGACAGGGGGCCTACGAGCAGTACTTC. The chain has TRBV20-1 and TRBJ2-7, with TRBD1 matching over 11 bases. V lost 4 bases to trimming and J lost 2 bases; unmatched junction nucleotides: 4. CDR3 size: 14 residues. Germline CDR1 DFQATT, CDR2 SNEGSKA (reference sequence).

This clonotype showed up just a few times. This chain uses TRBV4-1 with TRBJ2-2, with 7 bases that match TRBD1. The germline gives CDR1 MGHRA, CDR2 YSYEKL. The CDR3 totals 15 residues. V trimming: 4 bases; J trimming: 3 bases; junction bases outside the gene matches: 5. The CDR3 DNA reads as TGCGCCAGCAGCCTGGACAGGTTGTACACCGGGGAGCTGTTTTTT. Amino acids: CASSLDRLYTGELFF.

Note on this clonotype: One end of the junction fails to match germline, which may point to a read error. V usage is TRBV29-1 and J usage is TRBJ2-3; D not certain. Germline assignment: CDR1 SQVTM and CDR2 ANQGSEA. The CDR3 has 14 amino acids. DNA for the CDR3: TGCAGCGTTGAGTCGGTCCTGGGCGCAGATACGCGGTATTTT. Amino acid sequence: CSVESVLGADTRYF.

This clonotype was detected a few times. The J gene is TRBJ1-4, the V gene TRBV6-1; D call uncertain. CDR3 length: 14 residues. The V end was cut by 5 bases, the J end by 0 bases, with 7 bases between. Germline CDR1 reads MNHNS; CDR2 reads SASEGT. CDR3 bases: TGTGCCAGCAGTAGGACGGCAACTAATGAAAAACTGTTTTTT. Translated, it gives CASSRTATNEKLFF.

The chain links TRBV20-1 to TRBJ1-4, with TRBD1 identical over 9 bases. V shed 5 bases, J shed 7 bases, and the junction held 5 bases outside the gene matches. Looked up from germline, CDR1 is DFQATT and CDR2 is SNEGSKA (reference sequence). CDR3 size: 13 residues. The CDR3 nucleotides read TGCAGTGCTGGGGGACAGGGAGGTGAAAAACTGTTTTTT. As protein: CSAGGQGGEKLFF.

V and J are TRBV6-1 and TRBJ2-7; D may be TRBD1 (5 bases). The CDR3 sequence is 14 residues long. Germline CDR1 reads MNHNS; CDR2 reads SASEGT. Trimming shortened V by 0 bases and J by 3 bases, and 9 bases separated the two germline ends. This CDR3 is CASSEAGTGYEQYF. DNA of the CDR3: TGTGCCAGCAGTGAAGCGGGTACAGGCTACGAGCAGTACTTC.

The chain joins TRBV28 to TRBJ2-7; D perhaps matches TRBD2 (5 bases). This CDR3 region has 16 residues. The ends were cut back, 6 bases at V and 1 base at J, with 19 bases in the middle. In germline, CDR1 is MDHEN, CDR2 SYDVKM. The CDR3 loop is CASRQTNGYRSYEQYF. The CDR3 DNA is TGTGCCAGCAGGCAGACTAACGGGTATAGGTCCTACGAGCAGTACTTC.

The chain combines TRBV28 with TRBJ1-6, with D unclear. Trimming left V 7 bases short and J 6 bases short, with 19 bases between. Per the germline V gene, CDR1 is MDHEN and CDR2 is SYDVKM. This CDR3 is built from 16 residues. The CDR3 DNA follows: TGTGCCAGCATACGCAGCGGGCAGGTAGTTAATTCACCCCTCCACTTT. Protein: CASIRSGQVVNSPLHF. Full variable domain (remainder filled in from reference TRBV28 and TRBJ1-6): DVKVTQSSRYLVKRTGEKVFLECVQDMDHENMFWYRQDPGLGLRLIYFSYDVKMKEKGDIPEGYSVSREKKERFSLILESASTNQTSMYLCASIRSGQVVNSPLHFGNGTRLTVT.

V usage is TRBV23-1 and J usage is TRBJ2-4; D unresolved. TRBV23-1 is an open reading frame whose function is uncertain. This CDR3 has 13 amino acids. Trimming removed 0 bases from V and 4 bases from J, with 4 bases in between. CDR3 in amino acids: CASSQSLKNIQYF. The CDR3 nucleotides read TGCGCCAGCAGTCAATCCCTTAAAAACATTCAGTACTTC.